The T cell receptor (beta chain) described here comes from a study of blood T cells in healthy people across ages. Concerning this clonotype itself: Its specificity is not known.

Overall study results and limits: Naive T cell percentage and TCR beta diversity correlated strongly.

Using a J-beta primer mix together with a sample-barcoded 5' primer, a second PCR was run for about 6 to 11 cycles. Each cDNA molecule received a tag from a template-switch adaptor that had 12 random nucleotides. TCRdb analysed the 5' RACE reads with MiXCR anew, one entry per CDR3 protein. The sample holds more than 500,000 distinct CDR3 sequences; about 29% are singletons and the top ten take 3% to 4%. These sequences were also reported in another study, on T cells of mothers and their children.

The TCR was taken from a boy under 10 years old in good health. Sequences were obtained from blood.

The CDR3 bases are TGTGCCACCAGTGCTGGCCCTAACACCGGGGAGCTGTTTTTT. Amino acid sequence: CATSAGPNTGELFF. This chain links TRBV24-1 with TRBJ2-2; D is unclear. The germline V gene encodes CDR1 KGHDR and CDR2 SFDVKD. The germline V and J ends were trimmed by 5 bases and 2 bases, with 8 bases remaining between them. This CDR3 is built from 14 residues.